This entry features one T cell receptor (beta chain) sequence. Its antigen remains unidentified. The data derive from a study of T cell responses to AZD1222 COVID-19 vaccine. Findings and caveats of the study: Seropositive AZD1222 recipients at baseline numbered only 5 to 7. The donors showed a predominance of white British ancestry and of females, with possible underestimation of clonal diversity. Repertoires in all cases were sampled only once the peak T cell response had passed. With two AZD1222 doses given, Spike-specific TCR breadth and depth both rose.

The data were produced by immunoSEQ multiplex PCR, yet TCRdb's version contains in-frame clones alone and is incomplete. The data hold hundreds of thousands of clones, with under 95% observed a single time. Germline trimming cut 7 bases from V and 6 bases from J; bases unmatched to any gene: 6. CDR1 and CDR2 (germline): MGHDK, SYGVNS. CDR3 length: 12 amino acids. The V and J genes are TRBV25-1 and TRBJ2-7; TRBD1 matches at 7 bases. Material: peripheral blood, obtained on day 0 of MenACWY control vaccination. The sequence came from an adult in good health. CDR3 bases: TGTGCCAGCACAGGGAACAGGGGCGAGCAGTACTTC. It translates to CASTGNRGEQYF.